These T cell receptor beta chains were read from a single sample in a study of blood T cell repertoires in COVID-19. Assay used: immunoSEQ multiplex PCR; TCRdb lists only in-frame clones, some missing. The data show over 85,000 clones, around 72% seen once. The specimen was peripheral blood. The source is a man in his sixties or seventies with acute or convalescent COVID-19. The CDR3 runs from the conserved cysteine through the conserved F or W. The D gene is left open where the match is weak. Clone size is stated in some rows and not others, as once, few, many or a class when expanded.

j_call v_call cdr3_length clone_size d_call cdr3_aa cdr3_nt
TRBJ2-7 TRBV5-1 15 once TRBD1 CASSFSTGISYEQYF TGCGCCAGCAGCTTCTCGACAGGGATCTCCTACGAGCAGTACTTC
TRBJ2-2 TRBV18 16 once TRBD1 CASSPSTGGNTGELFF TGTGCCAGCTCACCGTCGACAGGGGGTAACACCGGGGAGCTGTTTTTT
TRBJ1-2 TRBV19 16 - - CASSIDSAGQAYGYTF TGTGCCAGTAGTATAGATTCGGCAGGTCAGGCCTATGGCTACACCTTC
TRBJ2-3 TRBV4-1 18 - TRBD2 CASSPLWTSGMGRDTQYF TGCGCCAGCAGCCCTCTCTGGACTAGCGGGATGGGAAGAGATACGCAGTATTTT
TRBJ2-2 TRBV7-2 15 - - CASSLFQDYTGELFF TGTGCCAGCAGCTTATTCCAGGATTACACCGGGGAGCTGTTTTTT
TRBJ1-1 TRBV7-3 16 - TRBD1 CASSFSGTGKLTEAFF TGTGCCAGCAGCTTCTCCGGGACAGGGAAACTCACTGAAGCTTTCTTT
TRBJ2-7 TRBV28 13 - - CASNLRRAYEQYF TGTGCCAGCAATTTACGGAGAGCCTACGAGCAGTACTTC
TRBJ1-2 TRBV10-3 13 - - CAISDDGSYGYTF TGTGCCATCAGTGACGATGGTAGCTATGGCTACACCTTC
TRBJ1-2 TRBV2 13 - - CASRLSADYGYTF TGTGCCAGCAGACTAAGTGCTGACTATGGCTACACCTTC
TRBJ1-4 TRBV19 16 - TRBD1 CASRPTGDATNEKLFF TGTGCCAGTAGACCGACAGGGGACGCAACTAATGAAAAACTGTTTTTT
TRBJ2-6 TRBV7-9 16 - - CASSPQRASGANVLTF TGTGCCAGCAGCCCCCAGAGGGCTTCAGGGGCCAACGTCCTGACTTTC
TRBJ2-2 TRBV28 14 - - CASSSPQSTGELFF TGTGCCAGCAGTTCCCCACAGAGCACCGGGGAGCTGTTTTTT
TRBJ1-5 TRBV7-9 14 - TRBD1 CASSLEQGLGPQHF TGTGCCAGCAGCTTAGAACAGGGGCTAGGGCCCCAGCATTTT
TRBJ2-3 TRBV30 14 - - CAWKPRQSTDTQYF TGTGCCTGGAAACCGAGACAAAGCACAGATACGCAGTATTTT
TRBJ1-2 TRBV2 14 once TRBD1 CASIRQGVNYGYTF TGTGCCAGCATCAGACAGGGGGTTAACTATGGCTACACCTTC
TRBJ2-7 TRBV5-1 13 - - CASSLSPLYEQYF TGCGCCAGCAGCTTAAGCCCCCTCTACGAGCAGTACTTC
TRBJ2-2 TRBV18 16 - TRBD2 CASSPRLAGARGELFF TGTGCCAGCTCACCACGACTAGCGGGAGCTCGGGGGGAGCTGTTTTTT
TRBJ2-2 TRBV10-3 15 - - CAISEPNSNTGELFF TGTGCCATCAGTGAACCTAATTCGAACACCGGGGAGCTGTTTTTT
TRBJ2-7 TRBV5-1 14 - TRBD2 CASSLPSGRYEQYF TGCGCCAGCAGCTTGCCTAGCGGGAGGTACGAGCAGTACTTC
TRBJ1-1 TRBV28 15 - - CASSLSGLPNTEAFF TGTGCCAGCAGTTTAAGCGGACTGCCGAACACTGAAGCTTTCTTT
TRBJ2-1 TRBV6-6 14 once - CASSYSGSYNEQFF TGTGCCAGCAGTTACAGCGGCTCCTACAATGAGCAGTTCTTC
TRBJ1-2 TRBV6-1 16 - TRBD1 CASSEPGQVARAGYTF TGTGCCAGCAGTGAACCGGGACAGGTGGCCCGTGCTGGCTACACCTTC
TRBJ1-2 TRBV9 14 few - CASSVAPRAYGYTF TGTGCCAGCAGCGTAGCCCCGAGGGCGTATGGCTACACCTTC
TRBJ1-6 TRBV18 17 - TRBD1 CASSPTGGGPYNSPLHF TGTGCCAGCTCACCTACAGGGGGAGGACCCTATAATTCACCCCTCCACTTT
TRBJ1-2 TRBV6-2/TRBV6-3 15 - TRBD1 CASSTGTGSLYGYTF TGTGCCAGCAGTACCGGGACAGGGTCCCTCTATGGCTACACCTTC
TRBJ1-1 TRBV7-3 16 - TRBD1 CASSLMAGGGNTEAFF TGTGCCAGCAGCTTAATGGCAGGGGGAGGGAACACTGAAGCTTTCTTT
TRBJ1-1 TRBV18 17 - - CASSPSVGHLMNTEAFF TGTGCCAGCTCACCATCCGTGGGCCACCTCATGAACACTGAAGCTTTCTTT
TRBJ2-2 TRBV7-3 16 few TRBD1 CASSLRGQGNTGELFF TGTGCCAGCAGCTTAAGGGGACAGGGAAACACCGGGGAGCTGTTTTTT
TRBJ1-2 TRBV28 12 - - CASSDGLYGYTF TGTGCCAGCAGTGATGGACTCTATGGCTACACCTTC
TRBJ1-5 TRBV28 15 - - CASSLLGGENQPQHF TGTGCCAGCAGTTTACTGGGGGGGGAGAATCAGCCCCAGCATTTT
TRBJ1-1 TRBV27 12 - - CASSFPQGSAFF TGTGCCAGCAGTTTTCCCCAGGGATCGGCTTTCTTT
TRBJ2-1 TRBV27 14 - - CASSSPRVGNEQFF TGTGCCAGCAGTTCACCCAGGGTCGGCAATGAGCAGTTCTTC